The clone carrying this T cell receptor beta chain was observed a few times. Its antigen is still unknown. A junction end diverges from the germline sequence, so it may reflect a read error. TCRdb itself ran the 5' RACE reads through MiXCR, one entry per CDR3 protein. The sample carries tens of thousands of distinct CDR3 sequences, 4.5% recorded once. This entry is derived from a study of neurological immune-mediated disorders. About the study: About 90% of the 34 multiple sclerosis patients had relapsing-remitting disease; 3 had secondary progressive.

Findings and limits, study-wide: Sharing of CDR3 amino acid sequences among expanded clones across subjects was absent, suggesting private repertoires in all groups.

Germline V gene lookup returns CDR1 SGHRS and CDR2 YFSETQ. The CDR3 spans 12 residues. The sequenced sample was PBMCs. This sequence originates from a man younger than 40 with multiple sclerosis. V usage is TRBV5-1 and J usage is TRBJ1-2, with D uncertain. The CDR3 sequence is CASRLEGYGYTF. As DNA, the CDR3 is TGCGCCAGCAGATTGGAGGGCTATGGCTACACCTTC.